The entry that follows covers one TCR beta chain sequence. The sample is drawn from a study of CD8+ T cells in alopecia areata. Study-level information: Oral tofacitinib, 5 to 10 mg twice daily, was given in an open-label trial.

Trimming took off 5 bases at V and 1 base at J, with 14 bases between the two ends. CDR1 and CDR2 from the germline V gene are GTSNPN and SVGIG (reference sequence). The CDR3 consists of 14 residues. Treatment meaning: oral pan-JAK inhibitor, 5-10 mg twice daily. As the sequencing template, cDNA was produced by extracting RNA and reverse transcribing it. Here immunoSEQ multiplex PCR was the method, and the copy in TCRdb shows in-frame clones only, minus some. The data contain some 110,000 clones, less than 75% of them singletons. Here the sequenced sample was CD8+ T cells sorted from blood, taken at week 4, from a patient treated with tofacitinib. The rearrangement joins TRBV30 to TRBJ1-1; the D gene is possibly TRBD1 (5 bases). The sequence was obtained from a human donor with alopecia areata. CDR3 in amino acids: CAWEEGLGNTEAFF. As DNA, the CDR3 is TGTGCCTGGGAAGAGGGGTTAGGGAACACTGAAGCTTTCTTT. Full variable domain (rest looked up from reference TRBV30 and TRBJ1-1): SQTIHQWPATLVQPVGSPLSLECTVEGTSNPNLYWYRQAAGRGLQLLFYSVGIGQISSEVPQNLSASRPQDRQFILSSKKLLLSDSGFYLCAWEEGLGNTEAFFGQGTRLTVV.